Below, 4 T cell receptor beta chains from the same sample are listed, as sequenced in a study of tumor-infiltrating lymphocytes in oesophageal squamous cell carcinoma (dated by TCRdb to 2016 to 2017). Library method: PCR. The instrument given in TCRdb is Illumina HiSeq 2000. The raw public data were reprocessed by TCRdb itself: fastp quality trimming at Q25, MiXCR clonotype calling, in-frame beta chains only. A single entry per CDR3 protein holds the most common genes and DNA from its merged rows. For this sample the table gives around 12,000 distinct CDR3 sequences, of which about half were detected only once. The ten most abundant clones make up 9.5% to 13% of the sample. What was sequenced was blood. The receptors here all came from a female donor with esophageal squamous cell carcinoma.

This clonotype came up many times. The chain employs TRBV18 and TRBJ2-5, with 7 bases fitting TRBD1. V shed 3 bases, J shed 3 bases, and the junction held 1 base outside the gene matches. CDR1 KGHSH and CDR2 LQKENI come from the germline V gene. The CDR3 runs 13 residues. In DNA form, the CDR3 reads TGTGCCAGCTCACCGGGACAGAAAGAGACCCAGTACTTC. This encodes CASSPGQKETQYF.

The chain uses TRBV7-6 and TRBJ1-1; tentative D call: TRBD1 (6 bases). The J call may be faulty, since TRBJ2-1 better matches the DNA end. The V gene's germline CDR1 is SGHVS and CDR2 FNYEAQ. This CDR3 has 17 residues. CDR3 sequence: CASSLGVSAGAHNEQFF. In nucleotides, the CDR3 is TGTGCCAGCAGCTTAGGAGTATCGGCAGGGGCCCACAATGAGCAGTTCTTC.

The table lists this clonotype with many counts. The chain employs TRBV5-6 and TRBJ2-5; 7 nucleotides agree with TRBD1. Losses at the gene ends were 0 bases for V and 5 bases for J; bases not matched to a gene: 7. The CDR3 consists of 15 residues. Germline V gives CDR1 SGHDT, CDR2 YYEEEE. The CDR3 DNA reads as TGTGCCAGCAGCTTGGGGGTGACAGGGCTGGAGACCCAGTACTTC. Protein: CASSLGVTGLETQYF.

The chain employs TRBV7-6 and TRBJ2-1, with 10 bases identical to TRBD2. Germline V gives CDR1 SGHVS, CDR2 FNYEAQ. Unmatched junction bases numbered 8, after V lost 2 bases and J lost 10 bases. This CDR3 contains 15 residues. CDR3 in DNA: TGTGCCAGCAGCTTAAGGCTAGCGGGAGATGGGGAGCAGTTCTTC. This translates into CASSLRLAGDGEQFF. Combining the CDR3 with reference TRBV7-6 and TRBJ2-1 gives the whole variable domain GAGVSQSPRYKVTKRGQDVALRCDPISGHVSLYWYRQALGQGPEFLTYFNYEAQQDKSGLPNDRFSAERPEGSISTLTIQRTEQRDSAMYRCASSLRLAGDGEQFFGPGTRLTVL.